This T cell receptor beta chain was sequenced during a study of tumor T cells in aggressive B-cell lymphoma (dated 2017 in TCRdb). Library preparation was by the immunoSEQ multiplex PCR assay. TCRdb took this table from immuneACCESS and kept in-frame rearrangements with V and J called. Such tables lack part of the clones; where checked against another copy, unresolved V genes explain under half of the gap, and the rest is unexplained. Across this sample there are over a thousand clones, with about nine tenths seen only once. The biggest ten clones account for about an eighth of the sample. To note about this clone: The specificity of this receptor is unknown. Base qualities are not provided; no much larger clone lies one nucleotide away.

The sequenced sample was tumor tissue. This clonotype was obtained from an adult with diffuse large B cell lymphoma.

The CDR3: CASSQEAWGQVYNEQFF. The sequenced DNA: TGTGCCAGCAGCCAAGAAGCGTGGGGACAAGTCTACAATGAGCAGTTCTTC. The V and J genes are TRBV4-2 and TRBJ2-1; TRBD1 might be the D gene, on 6 matching bases. Counted from cysteine to phenylalanine, this CDR3 has 17 amino acids. The only DNA kept is the CDR3, 51 bases in frame from the first base. CDR1 and CDR2, looked up from the germline V gene, are LGHNA and YNFKEQ. The trim is 0 bases for V and 3 bases for J, with a gap of 15 bases between the germline ends.